This T cell receptor beta chain was identified during a study of blood T cells in healthy people across ages. Study-wide results and limits: Leaving the PBMCs unsorted stopped any conclusive comparison of naive versus antigen-experienced cells.

At least 7 million PBMCs were isolated per sample. Samples each had at least 5.5 micrograms of total RNA extracted. Concerning this clonotype: What it recognizes is unknown.

Primed by a sample-barcoded 5' primer and a J-beta primer mix, a second PCR proceeded for 7 to 11 cycles. TCRdb independently ran MiXCR on the 5' RACE reads; one entry per CDR3 protein. Here the sample spans 2 million or so distinct CDR3 sequences, roughly 49% being singletons. V dropped 6 bases and J dropped 6 bases, with 6 bases sitting between them. Germline V gives CDR1 MNHEY, CDR2 SVGEGT. This CDR3 region has 11 residues. Sequencing input: blood. This rearrangement joins TRBV6-2 or TRBV6-3 to TRBJ2-1; no clear D. The TCR originated in a woman aged 40 to 55 in good health. The CDR3 is CASRLSNEQFF. In DNA, the CDR3 is TGTGCCAGCAGGCTCAGCAATGAGCAGTTCTTC.